This passage covers 8 T cell receptor beta chains from one sample sequenced in a study of T cell changes during pregnancy in multiple sclerosis. Profiled with immunoSEQ multiplex PCR; TCRdb holds only in-frame clones, not every one. The table records roughly 50,000 clones, more than 85% of them present only once. The material sequenced was CD4+ T cells from peripheral blood mononuclear cells, taken after pregnancy. The receptors derive from a female donor with multiple sclerosis, enrolled in a pregnancy study.

This chain joins TRBV5-4 and TRBJ1-4; 7 bases agree with TRBD1. V dropped 0 bases and J dropped 7; count of bases not matched to a gene: 3. This CDR3 has 14 residues. CDR1 and CDR2 (germline): SGHNT, YYREEE (reference sequence). The CDR3 DNA follows: TGTGCCAGCAGCTTGGAAGGGGGCAGTGAAAAACTGTTTTTT. Its protein is CASSLEGGSEKLFF. Complete variable domain (other parts from reference TRBV5-4 and TRBJ1-4): ETGVTQSPTHLIKTRGQQVTLRCSSQSGHNTVSWYQQALGQGPQFIFQYYREEENGRGNFPPRFSGLQFPNYSSELNVNALELDDSALYLCASSLEGGSEKLFFGSGTQLSVL.

V and J are TRBV7-3 and TRBJ1-1; D perhaps matches TRBD1 (6 bases). The V and J ends lost 5 bases and 2 bases respectively, with 24 bases between them. Germline V lookup: CDR1 SGHTA, CDR2 FQGTGA. The CDR3 has 18 residues. CDR3 sequence (DNA): TGTGCCAGCAGCCAAGGAAATACAGGGCTTGGGGGAAACACTGAAGCTTTCTTT. Translating gives CASSQGNTGLGGNTEAFF. The whole variable domain, remainder taken from reference TRBV7-3 and TRBJ1-1, is GAGVSQTPSNKVTEKGKYVELRCDPISGHTALYWYRQSLGQGPEFLIYFQGTGAADDSGLPNDRFFAVRPEGSVSTLKIQRTERGDSAVYLCASSQGNTGLGGNTEAFFGQGTRLTVV.

V usage is TRBV30 and J usage is TRBJ1-6, with TRBD1 matching 7 bases. There are 15 residues in the CDR3. V shed 7 bases and J 0 bases; nucleotides not matched to a gene: 6. Looked up from germline, CDR1 is GTSNPN and CDR2 is SVGIG (reference sequence). CDR3 nucleotide sequence: TGTGCCTTCAGGACAGGAAGCTCCTATAATTCACCCCTCCACTTT. Translating gives CAFRTGSSYNSPLHF.

The gene calls are TRBV11-2 and TRBJ2-7; 9 positions agree with TRBD1. This CDR3 comprises 14 residues. J lost 4 bases, V lost 5 bases, and 6 bases had no gene match. CDR1 SGHAT and CDR2 FQNNGV come from the germline V gene. DNA for the CDR3: TGTGCCAGCAGCCCCTCGACAGGGGGGTACGAGCAGTACTTC. Translating gives CASSPSTGGYEQYF. The full variable domain, rest sourced from reference TRBV11-2 and TRBJ2-7, is EAGVAQSPRYKIIEKRQSVAFWCNPISGHATLYWYQQILGQGPKLLIQFQNNGVVDDSQLPKDRFSAERLKGVDSTLKIQPAKLEDSAVYLCASSPSTGGYEQYFGPGTRLTVT.

This sequence joins TRBV7-3 and TRBJ1-2; 7 bases line up with TRBD1. V trimming: 5 bases; J trimming: 3 bases; junction bases outside the gene matches: 6. The CDR3 consists of 14 residues. CDR1 is SGHTA, CDR2 FQGTGA, per germline. CDR3 region: CASSPTGTDYGYTF. The DNA of the CDR3 is TGTGCCAGCAGCCCAACCGGGACAGACTATGGCTACACCTTC.

The chain joins TRBV19 to TRBJ1-1; maybe TRBD1 (5 bases). Germline V gene data show CDR1 as LNHDA and CDR2 as SQIVND (reference sequence). CDR3 length: 14 amino acids. Trimming stripped 6 bases from V and 5 bases from J, with 16 bases between. The CDR3 DNA reads TGTGCCAGTAGGCAATCAGGGAGGTGGACTGAAGCTTTCTTT. Encoded protein: CASRQSGRWTEAFF.

Here the CDR3 DNA reads TGTGCCAGCAGCCAAGCGACCGGGACTAGCGGCTACGAGCAGTACTTC. As protein: CASSQATGTSGYEQYF. J is TRBJ2-7 and V is TRBV4-2; 11 bases fit TRBD2. Germline V gives CDR1 LGHNA, CDR2 YNFKEQ. There are 16 residues in the CDR3. Trimming took 1 base from V and 3 from J; bases not matched to a gene: 5.

The CDR3 region is CASSFRDSRLFF. As DNA, the CDR3 is TGTGCCAGCAGTTTTCGGGATTCACGACTGTTTTTT. The gene calls are TRBV28 and TRBJ1-4; D gene unclear. This CDR3 contains 12 residues. V shed 3 bases and J shed 13 bases, with 12 bases lying between them. Germline CDR1 MDHEN, CDR2 SYDVKM.